This record concerns one TCR beta chain sequence. The record originates from a study of T cells in localized non-small cell lung cancer. The CDR3 runs 16 residues. Between the trimmed V and J ends, which lost 0 bases and 0 bases, there was a span of 9 bases. The germline gives CDR1 SGDLS, CDR2 YYNGEE. Assay: immunoSEQ multiplex PCR; the TCRdb copy retains only in-frame clones and omits some. The profile shows 100,000 to 150,000 clones, roughly nine tenths of them singletons. This material consisted of peripheral blood, taken before any cancer treatment. The sequence was collected from a female donor aged 60 or older with stage I lung adenocarcinoma. This rearrangement joins TRBV9 to TRBJ2-2; no reliable D call. The CDR3 DNA reads as TGTGCCAGCAGCGTAGAGGACGGACCGAACACCGGGGAGCTGTTTTTT. Residues: CASSVEDGPNTGELFF. Using reference TRBV9 and TRBJ2-2 for the parts outside the CDR3, the full variable domain is DSGVTQTPKHLITATGQRVTLRCSPRSGDLSVYWYQQSLDQGLQFLIQYYNGEERAKGNILERFSAQQFPDLHSELNLSSLELGDSALYFCASSVEDGPNTGELFFGEGSRLTVL.